These T cell receptor beta chains were read from a single sample in a study of T cells in localized non-small cell lung cancer. The method was immunoSEQ multiplex PCR; TCRdb's version includes in-frame clones alone and lacks a portion of them. The sample lists 60,000 to 85,000 clones, 86% occurring once. The sequencing used peripheral blood, collected before any cancer treatment. These receptors all stem from a male donor aged 60 or over with stage III squamous cell lung carcinoma. CDR3s include the opening cysteine and the closing phenylalanine or tryptophan. The order of the fields is clone size, V gene, D gene, J gene, CDR3 DNA, CDR3 protein. A D gene is named only where the DNA matches it firmly. Clone size is shown for a subset of rows, as once, few, many or a class of expanded clone.

>.|TRBV28|.|TRBJ1-3
TGTGCCAGCACCCCGCGGGGGGTCGGAAACACCATATATTTT
CASTPRGVGNTIYF
>.|TRBV7-3|.|TRBJ2-2
TGTGCCAGCAGCTTAATACGGCACGACACGGCTGCCCCCCCCGGGGAGCTGTTTTTT
CASSLIRHDTAAPPGELFF
>.|TRBV19|TRBD1|TRBJ2-5
TGTGCCAGTAGTACACCGGGACAGGGGGCTGAGACCCAGTACTTC
CASSTPGQGAETQYF
>.|TRBV20-1|.|TRBJ1-2
TGCAGCGAACCGTATGGCTACACCTTC
CSEPYGYTF
>.|TRBV25-1|.|TRBJ2-2
TGTGCCAGCAGTGAATTGGTGGGGGCTGGGGAGCTGTTTTTT
CASSELVGAGELFF
>.|TRBV6-5|TRBD1|TRBJ1-1
TGTGCCAGCAGTCCAGACAGGGGGAGAGGGGCTGAAGCTTTCTTT
CASSPDRGRGAEAFF
>.|TRBV5-1|TRBD1|TRBJ2-4
TGCGCCAGCAGCTCCCAAACCGGGACAGGGTTAACCAAAAACATTCAGTACTTC
CASSSQTGTGLTKNIQYF
>.|TRBV7-3|TRBD1|TRBJ1-2
TGTGCCAGCAGCTTAAACCCCCGGACAGGGGGCTATGGCTACACCTTC
CASSLNPRTGGYGYTF
>.|TRBV4-1|.|TRBJ1-2
TGCGCCAGCAGCCAAGATCCGACAGTGAGGAATGGCTACACCTTC
CASSQDPTVRNGYTF
>.|TRBV7-2|.|TRBJ1-1
TGTGCCAGCAGCTTCACACACCTGAACACTGAAGCTTTCTTT
CASSFTHLNTEAFF
>.|TRBV12-5|TRBD1|TRBJ2-7
TGTGCTAGTGGCCAGGGGGCGGCGTACGAGCAGTACTTC
CASGQGAAYEQYF
>.|TRBV6-1|.|TRBJ2-1
TGTGCCTCAGAACGGGCAACAGGCACCTACAATGAGCAGTTCTTC
CASERATGTYNEQFF
>.|TRBV5-5|.|TRBJ1-2
TGTGCCAGCAGCTTGGACAGTACCTCTAACTATGGCTACACCTTC
CASSLDSTSNYGYTF
>few|TRBV6-5|.|TRBJ2-7
TGTGCCAGCAAGGGTAACTCCTACGAGCAGTACTTC
CASKGNSYEQYF
>once|TRBV19|.|TRBJ2-3
TGTGCCAGCAGGACCTTTGGAGATACGCAGTATTTT
CASRTFGDTQYF
>.|TRBV6-1|.|TRBJ1-4
TGTGCCAGCAGTCGAACCGTAACAACTAATGAAAAACTGTTTTTT
CASSRTVTTNEKLFF
>.|TRBV2|.|TRBJ1-6
TGTGCCAGCAAGATCCTCGGCCAGGGAAATTCACCCCTCCACTTT
CASKILGQGNSPLHF
>.|TRBV10-3|.|TRBJ1-2
TGTGCCATCAGTGAGAGTTGGACTATGTTGAGCTACACCTTC
CAISESWTMLSYTF
>.|TRBV29-1|.|TRBJ2-1
TGCAGCGTTGATAGCGGGACAGGGACCTCCAATGAGCAGTTCTTC
CSVDSGTGTSNEQFF
>.|TRBV11-2|.|TRBJ1-1
TGTGCCAGCAGTCTCATCACTGAAGCTTTCTTT
CASSLITEAFF
>.|TRBV10-3|.|TRBJ1-2
TGTGCCCTCCAGGAGGGGGGTAACTATGGCTACACCTTC
CALQEGGNYGYTF
>once|TRBV5-1|.|TRBJ1-1
TGCGCCAGCAGCCCGCCGGGACTCACTGAAGCTTTCTTT
CASSPPGLTEAFF
>.|TRBV29-1|.|TRBJ1-1
TGCAGCGGTTGGACGGCGAACACTGAAGCTTTCTTT
CSGWTANTEAFF
>.|TRBV2|.|TRBJ1-2
TGTGCCAGCAGTGAAGCGATGACAGGACCACCTAACTATGGCTACACCTTC
CASSEAMTGPPNYGYTF
>.|TRBV18|.|TRBJ1-4
TGTGCCAGCTCCCTCATGTCAGCAACAACTAATGAAAAACTGTTTTTT
CASSLMSATTNEKLFF
>.|TRBV5-4|.|TRBJ2-2
TGTGCCAGCCGCCAGAAACAGGGCACCGGGGAGCTGTTTTTT
CASRQKQGTGELFF
>.|TRBV2|TRBD2|TRBJ2-1
TGTGCCAGCAGTGTCGGTAGCGGGGGTGAGCAGTTCTTC
CASSVGSGGEQFF
>once|TRBV29-1|.|TRBJ2-1
TGCAGCGTGGGCCGGGGGGACAGGGAGCAGTTCTTC
CSVGRGDREQFF
>.|TRBV6-5|.|TRBJ1-2
TGTGCCAGCAGCCTCCTCGGGAGAAGCTATGGCTACACCTTC
CASSLLGRSYGYTF
>.|TRBV18|.|TRBJ1-2
TGTGCCAGCTCACCACTTGACAGGCCCGGTTATGGCTACACCTTC
CASSPLDRPGYGYTF
>.|TRBV20-1|TRBD1|TRBJ1-2
TGCAGTGCCCCCCGGACAGGTGGCTACACCTTC
CSAPRTGGYTF
>.|TRBV7-2|TRBD2|TRBJ2-5
TGTGCCAGCAGCTCCCAATTGGGGGGGGACCAAGAGACCCAGTACTTC
CASSSQLGGDQETQYF
>.|TRBV5-4|TRBD2|TRBJ2-5
TGTGCCAGCAGTTCCGCGGGGGGGCCCTGGGAGACCCAGTACTTC
CASSSAGGPWETQYF
>.|TRBV5-1|.|TRBJ1-1
TGCGCCAGCAGCCCACGAGAAGGGAACACTGAAGCTTTCTTT
CASSPREGNTEAFF
>.|TRBV18|.|TRBJ2-5
TGTGCCAGCTCACCCCGGGACCGGGAGACCCAGTACTTC
CASSPRDRETQYF
>.|TRBV2|TRBD1|TRBJ2-7
TGTGCCAGCAGGACGAGACAGGGACCTTACGAGCAGTACTTC
CASRTRQGPYEQYF
>.|TRBV11-1|.|TRBJ1-1
TGTGCCAGCAGCCCGCAACAGGGTAGAACTTTCTTT
CASSPQQGRTFF
>.|TRBV9|TRBD1|TRBJ1-6
TGTGCCAGCAGCGTAGGTACAGGGGCCAATAATTCACCCCTCCACTTT
CASSVGTGANNSPLHF
>.|TRBV5-1|.|TRBJ2-7
TGCGCCAGCAGCTCCGGCCGTCTGAGATACGAGCAGTACTTC
CASSSGRLRYEQYF
>.|TRBV9|TRBD1|TRBJ1-3
TGTGCCAGCAGCGCCGGAGGGGGACAGGGGCACACCATATATTTT
CASSAGGGQGHTIYF
>.|TRBV6-5|.|TRBJ2-4
TGTGCCAGCAGTTACTCAAGGGGGGAGAACATTCAGTACTTC
CASSYSRGENIQYF
>.|TRBV27|.|TRBJ1-6
TGTGCCAGCAGCCCGCGGGGAGGTAATTCACCCCTCCACTTT
CASSPRGGNSPLHF
>.|TRBV19|.|TRBJ1-6
TGTGCCAGTAAATTGGCAGACGACCATTCACCCCTCCACTTT
CASKLADDHSPLHF
>.|TRBV4-2|TRBD1|TRBJ1-5
TGTGCCAGCAGCCAAGGGACAGGGGAGGATCAGCCCCAGCATTTT
CASSQGTGEDQPQHF
>.|TRBV6-5|.|TRBJ2-5
TGTGCCAGCAGTTACATACAACTAGCTAACCAAGAGACCCAGTACTTC
CASSYIQLANQETQYF
>.|TRBV9|TRBD2|TRBJ2-1
TGTGCCAGCAGCGTAGTTGAGGGAGGGGAGCAGTTCTTC
CASSVVEGGEQFF
>few|TRBV11-2|.|TRBJ1-3
TGTGCCAGCAGCCCCCAGAGTCGGGACAACTCTGGAAACACCATATATTTT
CASSPQSRDNSGNTIYF
>.|TRBV5-4|.|TRBJ2-2
TGTGCCAGCAGCTTACAGGGAAGGGGCACCGGGGAGCTGTTTTTT
CASSLQGRGTGELFF
>.|TRBV29-1|TRBD1|TRBJ2-7
TGCAGCGTTGAAGACAGGGACAGACCGAGGTACGAGCAGTACTTC
CSVEDRDRPRYEQYF
>.|TRBV7-8|.|TRBJ2-5
TGTGCCAGCAGGTTTAGAGAGACCCAGTACTTC
CASRFRETQYF
>.|TRBV30|.|TRBJ2-5
TGTGCCTGCCCTACCGGAGCGGGCCAAGAGACCCAGTACTTC
CACPTGAGQETQYF
>.|TRBV7-2|.|TRBJ1-2
TGTGCCAGCAGCTTAGGTGGCGGTCGAGGCTACACCTTC
CASSLGGGRGYTF
>.|TRBV5-1|.|TRBJ1-4
TGCGCCAGCAGCTTTGGCGGTCCAACTAATGAAAAACTGTTTTTT
CASSFGGPTNEKLFF